This T cell receptor beta chain emerged from a study of blood T cell repertoires in COVID-19. Assay used: immunoSEQ multiplex PCR; TCRdb lists only in-frame clones, some missing. The top ten clones hold more than 10% of a sample with 270,000 or so clones, 86% of them seen once. Germline CDR1 SNHLY, CDR2 FYNNEI. This CDR3 is built from 15 residues. Between the trimmed V and J ends, which lost 6 bases and 0 bases, there was a span of 15 bases. The chain has TRBV2 and TRBJ2-7; weak D call: TRBD1 (7 bases). Material for sequencing was peripheral blood. This TCR was sampled from a woman younger than 45 with COVID-19, enrolled during active disease. The CDR3 loop is CASRVGQTSSYEQYF. The CDR3, as DNA: TGTGCCAGCAGGGTGGGACAGACTAGCTCCTACGAGCAGTACTTC.